This is a list of T cell receptor beta chains from one sample in a study of blood T cell repertoires in COVID-19. Some clones are missing from TCRdb's copy, which holds only in-frame ones; the method was immunoSEQ multiplex PCR. The sample shows 250,000 to 350,000 clones, approximately 86% of them seen only once. The specimen sequenced was peripheral blood. The receptors were sampled from a woman between 45 and 60 years old who had recovered from COVID-19. Each CDR3 is given with its conserved first and last residue.

j_call | v_call | cdr3_aa
TRBJ2-7 | TRBV6-6 | CASSDQGWGEQYF
TRBJ1-2 | TRBV10-3 | CAISEEGARYGYTF
TRBJ1-2 | TRBV5-4 | CASSTRDTGYGYTF
TRBJ1-2 | TRBV28 | CASSSSGWGYTF
TRBJ2-7 | TRBV7-7 | CASSLEEGAEQYF
TRBJ2-1 | TRBV4-1 | CASSQVGRQKYNEQFF
TRBJ1-4 | TRBV5-4 | CASSLGQTVATNEKLFF
TRBJ2-1 | TRBV18 | CASSPYSGTGTANEQFF
TRBJ1-3 | TRBV5-1 | CASSLGTAGRDTIYF
TRBJ1-2 | TRBV6-1 | CASSEDGYYGYTF
TRBJ1-5 | TRBV19 | CASSSHRARRF
TRBJ1-1 | TRBV18 | CASSPLGQEAEAFF
TRBJ2-2 | TRBV19 | CASSIRQGHGTGELFF
TRBJ2-7 | TRBV4-1 | CASSRLTRDYEQYF
TRBJ2-7 | TRBV5-1 | CASSDQGYEQYF
TRBJ2-3 | TRBV19 | CASKGQLISTDTQYF
TRBJ2-1 | TRBV20-1 | CSASSQGAWNEQFF
TRBJ1-1 | TRBV30 | CAWSGQGIVRAFF
TRBJ2-5 | TRBV18 | CASSPSGSQETQYF
TRBJ2-1 | TRBV6-2/TRBV6-3 | CASSSSGRALNEQFF
TRBJ2-1 | TRBV4-3 | CASSQDLRDSYNEQFF
TRBJ1-4 | TRBV5-1 | CASSGQLNEKLFF
TRBJ2-7 | TRBV7-9 | CASSPHGRTGHYEQYF
TRBJ2-1 | TRBV29-1 | CSVAGTFTYNEQFF
TRBJ1-2 | TRBV5-1 | CASSRQGNYGYTF
TRBJ2-1 | TRBV7-2 | CASSLRATSGRNWNNEQFF
TRBJ2-3 | TRBV6-5 | CASRTRTGGAIAQYF
TRBJ1-1 | TRBV11-2 | CASSLESRWSTEAFF
TRBJ1-2 | TRBV7-2 | CASSDRQGSLNGYTF
TRBJ2-7 | TRBV6-6 | CASSYSLAGYEQYF
TRBJ1-2 | TRBV27 | CASSLAGRNGYTF
TRBJ2-3 | TRBV13 | CASSPGPRDTQYF
TRBJ2-7 | TRBV5-6 | CASSRGTGPSSYEQYF
TRBJ2-7 | TRBV6-1 | CASSDPRQDPYEQYF
TRBJ1-2 | TRBV28 | CASSSWTRYTF
TRBJ1-5 | TRBV12-5 | CASGLIGREGDQPQHF
TRBJ1-1 | TRBV11-1 | CASSLAGTGAGKAFF